This TCR beta chain was retrieved from a study of T cell responses to AZD1222 COVID-19 vaccine. Study outcomes and limitations: Donors skewed white British and female; clonal diversity was possibly underestimated. Reportedly, nearly half the spike-specific TCRs target unmutated variant regions.

To note about this clone: Its antigen is undetermined.

Some clones are missing from TCRdb's copy, which holds only in-frame ones; the method was immunoSEQ multiplex PCR. Of about 130,000 clones in the sample, approximately 90% were seen once. CDR3 length: 13 amino acids. The germline gives CDR1 MNHEY, CDR2 SVGEGT. V lost 3 bases, J lost 2 bases, and 7 bases lay in between. The TCR originated in an adult in good health. This chain joins TRBV6-2 or TRBV6-3 and TRBJ1-1; D call uncertain. The sample was peripheral blood, taken on day 0 of AZD1222 vaccination. The CDR3 bases are TGTGCCAGCAGTTATATGGGAAACACTGAAGCTTTCTTT. Its protein product is CASSYMGNTEAFF.